This T cell receptor beta chain was profiled in a study of blood T cells in healthy people across ages. About the research overall: Template-switching capture recovered about one barcoded beta molecule per two T cells.

This clonotype was seen a handful of times. Approximately 10 milliliters was the volume of peripheral blood drawn from each donor. Per germline, CDR1 MDHEN and CDR2 SYDVKM. The CDR3 totals 15 residues. Trimming cost V 3 bases and J 11 bases; bases outside gene matches: 14. Combining a sample-barcoded 5' primer with a J-beta primer mix, a second PCR ran for roughly 6 to 12 cycles. TCRdb recomputed calls from the 5' RACE reads with MiXCR, one row per CDR3 protein. The sample records some 640,000 distinct CDR3 sequences, more than 40% being singletons. The chain carries TRBV28 and TRBJ2-5, with TRBD2 matching 8 bases. The sample taken for sequencing was blood. The receptor was derived from a woman aged 60-75 years in good health. The CDR3 region is CASSFSGSIDNEQYF. The CDR3 bases are TGTGCCAGCAGTTTCAGCGGGAGTATCGACAATGAGCAGTACTTC. Drawing the rest from reference TRBV28 and TRBJ2-5, the complete variable domain is DVKVTQSSRYLVKRTGEKVFLECVQDMDHENMFWYRQDPGLGLRLIYFSYDVKMKEKGDIPEGYSVSREKKERFSLILESASTNQTSMYLCASSFSGSIDNEQYFGPGTRLLVL.